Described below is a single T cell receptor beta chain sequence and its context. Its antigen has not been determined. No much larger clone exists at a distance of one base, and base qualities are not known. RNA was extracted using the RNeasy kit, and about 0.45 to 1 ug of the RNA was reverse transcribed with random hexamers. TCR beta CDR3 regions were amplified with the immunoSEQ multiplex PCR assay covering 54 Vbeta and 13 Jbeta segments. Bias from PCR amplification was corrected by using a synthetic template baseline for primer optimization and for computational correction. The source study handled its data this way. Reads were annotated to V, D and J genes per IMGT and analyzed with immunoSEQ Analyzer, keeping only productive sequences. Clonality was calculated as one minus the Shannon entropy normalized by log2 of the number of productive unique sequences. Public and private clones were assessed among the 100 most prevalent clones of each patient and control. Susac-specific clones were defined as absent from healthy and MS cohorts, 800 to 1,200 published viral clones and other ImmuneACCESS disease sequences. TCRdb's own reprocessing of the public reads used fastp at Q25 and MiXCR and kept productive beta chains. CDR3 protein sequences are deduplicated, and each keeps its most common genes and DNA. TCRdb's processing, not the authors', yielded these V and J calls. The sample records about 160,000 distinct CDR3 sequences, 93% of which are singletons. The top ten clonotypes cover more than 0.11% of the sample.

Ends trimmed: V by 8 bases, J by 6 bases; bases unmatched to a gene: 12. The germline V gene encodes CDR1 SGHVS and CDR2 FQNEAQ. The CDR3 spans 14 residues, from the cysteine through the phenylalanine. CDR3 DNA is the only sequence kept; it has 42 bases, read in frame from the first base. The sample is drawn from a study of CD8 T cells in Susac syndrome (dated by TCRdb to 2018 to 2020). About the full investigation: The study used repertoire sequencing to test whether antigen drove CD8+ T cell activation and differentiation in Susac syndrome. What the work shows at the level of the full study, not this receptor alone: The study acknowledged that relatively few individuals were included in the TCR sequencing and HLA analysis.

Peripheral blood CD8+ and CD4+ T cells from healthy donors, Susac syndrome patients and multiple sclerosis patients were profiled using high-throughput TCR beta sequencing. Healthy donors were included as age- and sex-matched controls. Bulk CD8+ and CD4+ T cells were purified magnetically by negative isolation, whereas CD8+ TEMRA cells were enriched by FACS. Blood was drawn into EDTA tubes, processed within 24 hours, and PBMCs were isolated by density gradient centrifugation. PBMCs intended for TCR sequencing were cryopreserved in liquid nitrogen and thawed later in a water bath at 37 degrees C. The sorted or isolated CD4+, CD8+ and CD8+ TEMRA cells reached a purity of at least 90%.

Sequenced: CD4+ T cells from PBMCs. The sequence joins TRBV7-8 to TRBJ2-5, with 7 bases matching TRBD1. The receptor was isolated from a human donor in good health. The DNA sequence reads TGTGCCAGCCGTCTCGGACAGGAGACGAAGACCCAGTACTTC. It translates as CASRLGQETKTQYF. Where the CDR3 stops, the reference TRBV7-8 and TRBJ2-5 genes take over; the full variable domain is GAGVSQSPRYKVAKRGQDVALRCDPISGHVSLFWYQQALGQGPEFLTYFQNEAQLDKSGLPSDRFFAERPEGSVSTLKIQRTQQEDSAVYLCASRLGQETKTQYFGPGTRLLVL.